Below are 31 T cell receptor beta chains sequenced from a single sample in a study of shared clonotypes between healthy human individuals. Only in-frame clones appear in the TCRdb table, and some are missing; sequencing was by immunoSEQ multiplex PCR. The sample yields under 2.5 million clones, around 90% seen once. The sequenced sample was naive CD4+ T cells from PBMCs. The subset is: CD45RA+ positively selected. These receptor sequences come from a man between 18 and 35 years old in good health. Some clones in this sample may be carry-over from other donors' samples.

The chain links TRBV21-1 to TRBJ2-1; the table's D call of TRBD2 was not tested on the DNA. TRBV21-1 is marked as a pseudogene. This CDR3 contains 14 residues. CDR3 nucleotides: TGTGCCAGCAAGCGGGAGGGGTCGTACAATGAGCAGTTCTTC. Encoded protein: CASKREGSYNEQFF.

CDR3 protein: CAWTDTSPYEQYF. The CDR3, as DNA: TGTGCCTGGACCGACACCTCCCCTTACGAGCAGTACTTC. The chain carries TRBV30 and TRBJ2-7; D is undetermined. The CDR3 has 13 amino acids. The germline V and J ends were trimmed by 4 bases and 4 bases, with 14 bases remaining between them. Germline V gene data show CDR1 as GTSNPN and CDR2 as SVGIG (reference sequence). Full variable domain (outside the CDR3, taken from reference TRBV30 and TRBJ2-7): SQTIHQWPATLVQPVGSPLSLECTVEGTSNPNLYWYRQAAGRGLQLLFYSVGIGQISSEVPQNLSASRPQDRQFILSSKKLLLSDSGFYLCAWTDTSPYEQYFGPGTRLTVT.

This clone turned up a few times. The genes are TRBV6-5 and TRBJ1-1, with D tentatively TRBD1 (6 bases). The germline CDR1 and CDR2 sequences are MNHEY and SVGAGI. The V end was cut by 5 bases, the J end by 5 bases, with 18 bases between. There are 15 residues in the CDR3. The CDR3 DNA reads as TGTGCCAGCAGTACTGAGGGGGTGTCGTGGACTGAAGCTTTCTTT. Translation: CASSTEGVSWTEAFF.

The gene calls are TRBV19 and TRBJ1-1; D remains ambiguous. Germline values: CDR1 LNHDA, CDR2 SQIVND (reference sequence). CDR3 length: 15 residues. The V end lost 6 bases, the J end lost 5 bases, and 19 bases lay between the germline ends. The CDR3 coding sequence is TGTGCCAGTAGCCGAAGCGGCAGGTCTAGAACTGAAGCTTTCTTT. Translated, it gives CASSRSGRSRTEAFF.

V usage is TRBV29-1 and J usage is TRBJ2-5, with D unclear. Germline CDR1 SQVTM, CDR2 ANQGSEA. V was trimmed by 3 bases and J by 5 bases, leaving 10 bases between them. The CDR3 sequence is 12 residues long. DNA for the CDR3: TGCAGCGTTGACGGCGCGTGGGAGACCCAGTACTTC. This codes for CSVDGAWETQYF. Full variable domain (outside the CDR3, taken from reference TRBV29-1 and TRBJ2-5): SAVISQKPSRDICQRGTSLTIQCQVDSQVTMMFWYRQQPGQSLTLIATANQGSEATYESGFVIDKFPISRPNLTFSTLTVSNMSPEDSSIYLCSVDGAWETQYFGPGTRLLVL.

This rearrangement joins TRBV29-1 to TRBJ2-1; possibly TRBD1 for D (5 bases). V was trimmed by 8 bases and J by 8 bases, leaving 19 bases between them. CDR1 and CDR2 (germline): SQVTM, ANQGSEA. The CDR3 consists of 13 residues. This CDR3 is CSYMKWAQDEQFF. Written as DNA, the CDR3 is TGCAGCTATATGAAGTGGGCACAGGATGAGCAGTTCTTC.

The chain combines TRBV14 with TRBJ1-3; D not certain. Deletions cut 5 bases from V and 0 bases from J, with 14 bases between. CDR1 is SGHDN, CDR2 FVKESK, per germline. CDR3 size: 16 residues. The CDR3 spells CASSSRGSFSGNTIYF. The CDR3 DNA sequence: TGTGCCAGCAGCTCCCGAGGGTCATTCTCTGGAAACACCATATATTTT.

The chain employs TRBV7-2 and TRBJ2-3; D unresolved. The CDR3 extends over 13 amino acids. Trimming stripped 6 bases from V and 0 bases from J, with 7 bases between. Germline V gene data show CDR1 as SGHTA and CDR2 as FQGNSA. The CDR3 region is CASRGSSTDTQYF. CDR3 nucleotides: TGTGCCAGCAGGGGTAGCAGCACAGATACGCAGTATTTT.

V is TRBV27 and J is TRBJ2-2, with 7 bases aligning to TRBD2. Germline CDR1 MNHEY, CDR2 SMNVEV (reference sequence). The J segment lost 7 bases and the V segment lost 4 bases, leaving 15 bases of the junction unmatched. The CDR3 covers 17 residues. The CDR3 DNA reads as TGTGCCAGCAGTTCGACCCCCCCAGGGAGGGGAAGCGGGGAGCTGTTTTTT. As protein: CASSSTPPGRGSGELFF.

The table lists this clone with a count of one. The chain has TRBV5-1 and TRBJ2-3; 8 bases agree with TRBD1. This CDR3 spans 14 amino acids. Germline-derived CDR1 and CDR2 are SGHRS and YFSETQ. Trimming removed 1 base from V and 5 bases from J; junction bases left unmatched: 3. CDR3 in amino acids: CASSLRTGKDTQYF. The CDR3 DNA reads TGCGCCAGCAGCTTGCGGACAGGGAAAGATACGCAGTATTTT.

This sequence joins TRBV14 and TRBJ1-5; D is uncertain. The germline gives CDR1 SGHDN, CDR2 FVKESK. The CDR3 is 15 amino acids. Trimming removed 0 bases at V and 0 bases at J, with 6 bases between. The CDR3 region has the DNA TGTGCCAGCAGCCAAGATATGGATAGCAATCAGCCCCAGCATTTT. Protein product: CASSQDMDSNQPQHF.

V gene TRBV19 combines with J gene TRBJ2-7; D gene uncertain. This CDR3 region has 13 residues. Trimming shortened V by 4 bases and J by 5 bases, and 12 bases separated the two germline ends. Germline V gene sequence: CDR1 LNHDA, CDR2 SQIVND (reference sequence). This chain's CDR3 is CASSTEHLHEQYF. The CDR3 nucleotides read TGTGCCAGTAGTACCGAGCACCTCCACGAGCAGTACTTC.

This sequence joins TRBV23-1 and TRBJ1-1; 11 bases fit TRBD1. TRBV23-1 belongs to the ORF category, with a function that is uncertain. The trim removed 3 bases at V and 3 bases at J, leaving 0 bases unmatched. CDR3 length equals 14 residues. The CDR3 reads CASSQGQGDTEAFF. The CDR3 DNA follows: TGCGCCAGCAGTCAGGGACAGGGGGACACTGAAGCTTTCTTT.

The V gene is TRBV10-1, the J gene TRBJ2-2; D may be TRBD2 (6 bases). Germline V gene lookup returns CDR1 WNHNN and CDR2 SYGVQD (reference sequence). The CDR3 runs to 16 residues. Trimming removed 2 bases from V and 3 bases from J, with 13 bases in between. This CDR3 reads CASSEGLRLDTGELFF. CDR3 nucleotides: TGCGCCAGCAGTGAGGGACTACGACTAGACACCGGGGAGCTGTTTTTT.

The chain recombines TRBV4-2 with TRBJ1-2; weak D call: TRBD1 (6 bases). The ends were cut back, 1 base at V and 3 bases at J, with 12 bases in the middle. Per the germline V gene, CDR1 is LGHNA and CDR2 is YNFKEQ. This CDR3 has 15 amino acids. This chain's CDR3 is CASSQGGAQDYGYTF. As DNA, the CDR3 is TGTGCCAGCAGCCAAGGGGGGGCCCAGGACTATGGCTACACCTTC.

V gene TRBV11-2 combines with J gene TRBJ2-3; possibly TRBD2 for D (5 bases). Between the trimmed V and J ends, which lost 8 bases and 6 bases, there was a span of 15 bases. This CDR3 has 13 amino acids. CDR1 and CDR2 from the germline V gene are SGHAT and FQNNGV. CDR3 in DNA: TGTGCCAGCCGGGCCAACCCGGGGGATACGCAGTATTTT. Amino acids: CASRANPGDTQYF.

The rearrangement uses TRBV7-2 and TRBJ2-7, with 8 bases fitting TRBD2. The CDR3 extends over 16 amino acids. The J segment lost 0 bases and the V segment lost 5 bases, leaving 9 bases of the junction unmatched. Germline assignment: CDR1 SGHTA and CDR2 FQGNSA. The CDR3 loop is CASSPRLATSSYEQYF. The CDR3 DNA reads as TGTGCCAGCAGCCCCCGACTAGCGACGAGCTCCTACGAGCAGTACTTC. The full variable domain, in which reference TRBV7-2 and TRBJ2-7 provide the parts outside the CDR3, is GAGVSQSPSNKVTEKGKDVELRCDPISGHTALYWYRQSLGQGLEFLIYFQGNSAPDKSGLPSDRFSAERTGGSVSTLTIQRTQQEDSAVYLCASSPRLATSSYEQYFGPGTRLTVT.

The CDR3 region is CASRKDRVDQPQHF. CDR3 in DNA: TGTGCCAGCAGGAAAGACAGGGTCGATCAGCCCCAGCATTTT. This rearrangement joins TRBV28 to TRBJ1-5; 7 nucleotides align to TRBD1. J lost 5 bases, V lost 6 bases, and 7 bases had no gene match. CDR1 is MDHEN and CDR2 is SYDVKM in the germline V gene. The CDR3 spans 14 residues.

The rearrangement joins TRBV7-2 to TRBJ1-1; D might be TRBD1 (6 bases). Germline CDR1 is SGHTA and CDR2 is FQGNSA. Between the trimmed V and J ends, which lost 5 bases and 4 bases, there was a span of 11 bases. This CDR3 has 13 amino acids. The CDR3 sequence: CASSEGGSTEAFF. The DNA of the CDR3 is TGTGCCAGCAGCGAGGGGGGGAGCACTGAAGCTTTCTTT.

The rearrangement uses TRBV6-1 and TRBJ2-1, with a tentative D call TRBD2 (6 bases). Trimming took 2 bases from V and 7 from J, leaving 15 bases between them. CDR1 and CDR2 (germline): MNHNS, SASEGT. The CDR3 loop spans 15 amino acids. CDR3 amino acids: CASSEPTGVPNEQFF. The CDR3 DNA sequence: TGTGCCAGCAGTGAACCCACGGGAGTACCGAATGAGCAGTTCTTC.

The V and J genes are TRBV9 and TRBJ2-3; D uncertain. Germline V gene lookup returns CDR1 SGDLS and CDR2 YYNGEE. Trimming removed 4 bases at V and 2 bases at J, with 8 bases between. The CDR3 loop spans 13 amino acids. The CDR3 sequence: CASSPGATDTQYF. CDR3 nucleotides: TGTGCCAGCAGCCCCGGAGCCACAGATACGCAGTATTTT.

This rearrangement joins TRBV7-3 to TRBJ2-1, with D hard to call. Germline-derived CDR1 and CDR2 are SGHTA and FQGTGA. V was shortened by 5 bases and J by 5 bases, with 10 bases between the two germline ends. The CDR3 loop spans 13 amino acids. The DNA of the CDR3 is TGTGCCAGCAGCCTAAACCAGCACAATGAGCAGTTCTTC. Translated: CASSLNQHNEQFF.

The V gene is TRBV2, the J gene TRBJ1-5; D may be TRBD1 (5 bases). Trimming took 6 bases from V and 7 from J, leaving 10 bases between them. The CDR3 consists of 12 residues. Germline lookup yields CDR1 SNHLY and CDR2 FYNNEI. In DNA, the CDR3 is TGTGCCAGCAGACCCGCAGGGCAGCCCCAGCATTTT. It codes for CASRPAGQPQHF.

The V and J genes are TRBV28 and TRBJ2-7, with 8 bases matching TRBD2. The V and J ends lost 7 bases and 4 bases, in that order; junction bases with no gene match: 12. Germline lookup yields CDR1 MDHEN and CDR2 SYDVKM. This CDR3 is built from 15 residues. CDR3 sequence: CASTPRGGPKYEQYF. Written as DNA, the CDR3 is TGTGCCAGCACCCCCCGGGGGGGGCCCAAATACGAGCAGTACTTC.

Comment on this clone: Other nucleotide sequences from this sample produce the same CDR3. The chain's CDR3 is CASSFQETQYF. For the CDR3, the DNA is TGTGCCAGCAGCTTTCAGGAGACCCAGTACTTC. The chain combines TRBV7-2 with TRBJ2-5, with D unclear. The CDR3 runs 11 residues. Germline loops: CDR1 SGHTA, CDR2 FQGNSA. Between the trimmed V and J ends, which lost 3 bases and 5 bases, there was a span of 4 bases.

This sequence joins TRBV6-5 and TRBJ2-1; D tentatively fits TRBD1 or TRBD2 (6 bases each). Germline CDR1 and CDR2: MNHEY and SVGAGI. Trimming shortened V by 6 bases and J by 7 bases, and 10 bases separated the two germline ends. The CDR3 has 12 amino acids. CDR3 region: CASRTGANEQFF. In DNA form, the CDR3 reads TGTGCCAGCAGGACGGGGGCGAATGAGCAGTTCTTC.

Comments on this clone: Other nucleotide sequences from this sample produce the same CDR3. The V gene is TRBV5-1, the J gene TRBJ2-5; 8 bases are shared with TRBD2. The V gene's germline CDR1 is SGHRS and CDR2 YFSETQ. The V gene end was trimmed by 3 bases and the J gene end by 5 bases; junction bases not matched to a gene: 6. The CDR3 loop spans 14 amino acids. DNA of the CDR3: TGCGCCAGCAGCTCCGGGACGGGAGGGGAGACCCAGTACTTC. It specifies CASSSGTGGETQYF.

The chain has TRBV5-1 and TRBJ2-7; 8 bases are shared with TRBD1. The CDR3 runs 15 residues. V lost 6 bases and J lost 5; bases outside the gene matches: 13. The germline CDR1 and CDR2 sequences are SGHRS and YFSETQ. The chain's CDR3 is CASNRQGRYWDEQYF. Here the CDR3 DNA reads TGCGCCAGCAACAGACAGGGGCGATATTGGGACGAGCAGTACTTC.

The chain is built from TRBV19 and TRBJ2-1; D is perhaps TRBD1 or TRBD2 (6 bases each). Germline V gene sequence: CDR1 LNHDA, CDR2 SQIVND (reference sequence). V lost 3 bases and J 9 bases, leaving 18 bases between the germline ends. CDR3 length equals 15 residues. The CDR3 DNA reads as TGTGCCAGTAGTATCTGGGGGGCCCGGTCTATTGAGCAGTTCTTC. Translating gives CASSIWGARSIEQFF.

V usage is TRBV18 and J usage is TRBJ2-7, with a possible D match to TRBD2 (5 bases). Trimming pared 5 bases from V and 2 bases from J, leaving 10 bases between. CDR3 length: 13 amino acids. Germline assignment: CDR1 KGHSH and CDR2 LQKENI. Written as DNA, the CDR3 is TGTGCCAGCTCAGTCGGACTTACCTACGAGCAGTACTTC. Translated, it gives CASSVGLTYEQYF. The full variable domain, rest sourced from reference TRBV18 and TRBJ2-7, is NAGVMQNPRHLVRRRGQEARLRCSPMKGHSHVYWYRQLPEEGLKFMVYLQKENIIDESGMPKERFSAEFPKEGPSILRIQQVVRGDSAAYFCASSVGLTYEQYFGPGTRLTVT.

Here the CDR3 DNA reads TGTGCCAGCAGCTACCGGACAGGGGGCTACGTCGCTGAAGCTTTCTTT. This encodes CASSYRTGGYVAEAFF. V and J are TRBV5-6 and TRBJ1-1; 11 bases are a match to TRBD1. Germline CDR1 is SGHDT and CDR2 is YYEEEE. V shed 3 bases, J shed 6 bases, and the junction held 10 bases outside the gene matches. There are 16 residues in the CDR3.